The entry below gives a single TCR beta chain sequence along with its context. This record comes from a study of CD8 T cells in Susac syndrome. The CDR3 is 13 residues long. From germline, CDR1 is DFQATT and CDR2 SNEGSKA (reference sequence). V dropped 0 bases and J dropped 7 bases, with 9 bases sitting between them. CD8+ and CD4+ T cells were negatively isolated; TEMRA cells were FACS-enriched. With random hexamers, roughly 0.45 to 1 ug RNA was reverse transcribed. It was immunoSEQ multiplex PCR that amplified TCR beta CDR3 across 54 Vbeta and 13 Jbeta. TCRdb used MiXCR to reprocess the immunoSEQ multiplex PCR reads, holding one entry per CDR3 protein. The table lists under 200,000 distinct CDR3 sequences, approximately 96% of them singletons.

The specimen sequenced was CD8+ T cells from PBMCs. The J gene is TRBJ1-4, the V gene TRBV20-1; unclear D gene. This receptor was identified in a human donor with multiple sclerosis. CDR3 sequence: CSAREAGSEKLFF. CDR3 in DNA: TGCAGTGCTAGAGAGGCAGGAAGTGAAAAACTGTTTTTT.